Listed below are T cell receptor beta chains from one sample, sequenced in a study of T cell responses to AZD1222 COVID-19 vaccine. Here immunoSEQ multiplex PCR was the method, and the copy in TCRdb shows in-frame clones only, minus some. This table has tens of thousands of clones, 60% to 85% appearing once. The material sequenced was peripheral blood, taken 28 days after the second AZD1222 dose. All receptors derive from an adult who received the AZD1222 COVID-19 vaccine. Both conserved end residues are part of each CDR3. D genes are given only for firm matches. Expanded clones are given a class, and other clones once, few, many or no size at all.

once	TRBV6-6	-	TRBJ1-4	TGTGCCAGCAGTTACGGGGGTCGGTTAAATGAAAAACTGTTTTTT	CASSYGGRLNEKLFF
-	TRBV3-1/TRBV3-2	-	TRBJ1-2	TGTGCCAGCAGCCAAGATCAGGGTTGGGATGGCTACACCTTC	CASSQDQGWDGYTF
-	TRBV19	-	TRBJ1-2	TGTGCCAGTACCGGCCGGCCTCGGGCTTCCTATGGCTACACCTTC	CASTGRPRASYGYTF
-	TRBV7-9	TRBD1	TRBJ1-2	TGTGCCAGCAGCTTAGGGAGGGGACAGGATGGCTACACCTTC	CASSLGRGQDGYTF
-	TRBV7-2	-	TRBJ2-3	TGTGCCAGCAAAAGGGACGGGTTCACAGATACGCAGTATTTT	CASKRDGFTDTQYF
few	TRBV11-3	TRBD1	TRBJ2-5	TGTGCCAGCAGCTTTCCGACAGGGGGCGGGGAGACCCAGTACTTC	CASSFPTGGGETQYF
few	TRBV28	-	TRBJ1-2	TGTGCCAGCAGCGGGGGGAACTATGGCTACACCTTC	CASSGGNYGYTF
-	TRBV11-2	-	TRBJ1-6	TGTGCCAGCAGCTTAGCCGGGGGCAGTAATTCACCCCTCCACTTT	CASSLAGGSNSPLHF
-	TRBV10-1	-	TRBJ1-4	TGCGCCAGCATTAGGACAGCAACTAATGAAAAACTGTTTTTT	CASIRTATNEKLFF
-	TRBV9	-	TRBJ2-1	TGTGCCAGCAGCGTAGGAGGGGCAGGGAGGAATAATGAGCAGTTCTTC	CASSVGGAGRNNEQFF
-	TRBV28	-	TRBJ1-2	TGTGCCAGCAGTTTCGACGGGACTGGCTATGGCTACACCTTC	CASSFDGTGYGYTF
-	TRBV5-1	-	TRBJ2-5	TGCGCCAGCAGCTTGGACAGGCCAGAGACCCAGTACTTC	CASSLDRPETQYF
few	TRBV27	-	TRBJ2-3	TGTGCCAGCAGAGCGGACAGTTCAGATACGCAGTATTTT	CASRADSSDTQYF
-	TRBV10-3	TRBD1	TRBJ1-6	TGTGCCATCAGCGCGACCGGGACAGGGGTAAATTCACCCCTCCACTTT	CAISATGTGVNSPLHF
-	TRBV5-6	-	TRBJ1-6	TGTGCCAGCAGCTTGGCTACTGGTTCCTATAATTCACCCCTCCACTTT	CASSLATGSYNSPLHF
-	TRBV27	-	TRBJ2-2	TGTGCCAGCAGCCAAGGGTATGGCTTCGACACCGGGGAGCTGTTTTTT	CASSQGYGFDTGELFF
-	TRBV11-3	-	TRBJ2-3	TGTGCCAGCAGCTTAGGCGCGGACACAGATACGCAGTATTTT	CASSLGADTDTQYF
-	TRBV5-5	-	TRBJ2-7	TGTGCCAGCAGCTTGGCCGGGGGCAGTGGCTACGAGCAGTACTTC	CASSLAGGSGYEQYF
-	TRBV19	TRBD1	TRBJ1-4	TGTGCCAGTACCCCCAGTGGACAGGGCAGGGAAAAACTGTTTTTT	CASTPSGQGREKLFF
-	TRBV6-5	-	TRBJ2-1	TGTGCCAGCAGTTACTCTTCGGGTGCCGGTTACGATGAGCAGTTCTTC	CASSYSSGAGYDEQFF
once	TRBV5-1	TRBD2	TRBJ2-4	TGCGCCAGCAGCTCGCCTGGGGAGGGAAAAAACATTCAGTACTTC	CASSSPGEGKNIQYF
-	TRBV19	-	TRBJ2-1	TGTGCCAGTAGTATAGATACGCAGGGAGGTGAGCAGTTCTTC	CASSIDTQGGEQFF
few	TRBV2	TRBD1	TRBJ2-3	TGTGCCAGCAGCCGGACAGGGGGACGCACAGATACGCAGTATTTT	CASSRTGGRTDTQYF
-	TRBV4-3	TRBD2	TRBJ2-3	TGCGCCAGCAGCCAAGTCGTTGGCGGGGGGACCGGGGATACGCAGTATTTT	CASSQVVGGGTGDTQYF
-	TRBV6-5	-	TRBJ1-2	TGTGCCAGCAGGAGCCGCGGGGGGAATGGCTACACCTTC	CASRSRGGNGYTF
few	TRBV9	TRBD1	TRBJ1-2	TGTGCCAGCAGCGTAGGCTGGGGACAGGTCAACTATGGCTACACCTTC	CASSVGWGQVNYGYTF
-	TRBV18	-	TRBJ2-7	TGTGCCAGCTCACCACGCCGGCAGGGCGAGGACGAGCAGTACTTC	CASSPRRQGEDEQYF
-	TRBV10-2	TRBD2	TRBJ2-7	TGCGCCAGCAGTGAACTAGCGGGGGGCTCCCCCTACGAGCAGTACTTC	CASSELAGGSPYEQYF
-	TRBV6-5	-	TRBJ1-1	TGTGCCAGCAGTTCGGGAATTCTGGGGACTGAAGCTTTCTTT	CASSSGILGTEAFF
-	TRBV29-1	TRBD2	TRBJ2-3	TGCAGCGTTGAACGGGGGGGAGGAGATACGCAGTATTTT	CSVERGGGDTQYF
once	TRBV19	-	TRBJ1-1	TGTGCCAGTAGTATCCCCGGCCCCAGGGGCACTGAAGCTTTCTTT	CASSIPGPRGTEAFF
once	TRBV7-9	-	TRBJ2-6	TGTGCCAGCAGCTTGCTCGAAGCTGGGGCCAACGTCCTGACTTTC	CASSLLEAGANVLTF
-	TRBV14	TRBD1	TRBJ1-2	TGTGCCAGCAGCCAGGGGACAGGGCTGGGCTATGGCTACACCTTC	CASSQGTGLGYGYTF
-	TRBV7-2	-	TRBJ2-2	TGTGCCAGCAGCTTAGCGTTCCTTCCCCAGGACACCGGGGAGCTGTTTTTT	CASSLAFLPQDTGELFF
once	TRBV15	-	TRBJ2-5	TGTGCCACCAGCAGACCTCATTATCCAGGAGCGAGAGAGACCCAGTACTTC	CATSRPHYPGARETQYF
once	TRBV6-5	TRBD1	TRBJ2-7	TGTGCCAGCAGTTCCCGGGACAGGTACTACGAGCAGTACTTC	CASSSRDRYYEQYF
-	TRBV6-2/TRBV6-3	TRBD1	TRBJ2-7	TGTGCCAGCAGTTTGCCCGGGACAGGCTCCTACGAGCAGTACTTC	CASSLPGTGSYEQYF
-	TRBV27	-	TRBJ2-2	TGTGCCAGCAGTCCCCGCGTCACCGGGGAGCTGTTTTTT	CASSPRVTGELFF
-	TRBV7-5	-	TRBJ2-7	TGTGCCAGAAGCCTCAAGGGGACAGGGTTTAGGGAGCAGTACTTC	CARSLKGTGFREQYF